The 31 T cell receptor beta chains presented below share a single source sample, sequenced in a study of tumor-infiltrating lymphocytes in primary liver carcinoma (dated by TCRdb to about 2017). Total RNA and DNA were co-extracted without cell sorting from around 20-30 mg of bulk tissue using the AllPrep DNA/RNA mini kit. TCRdb records Illumina HiSeq 2500 as the sequencer. Using a constant-region primer and ProtoScript II reverse transcriptase, TCRbeta-specific cDNA was reverse-transcribed from around 520 ng total RNA. Three nested multiplex PCR rounds, following a slightly modified ARM-PCR procedure, were used to build the TCRbeta libraries. Each of the first two PCR rounds ran for around 9 cycles and used multiplex TRBV1-TRBV30 forward primers together with a Cbeta reverse primer. TCRdb redid the processing of the public reads, applying fastp at Q25 and MiXCR, and retained in-frame beta chains. Each entry is one CDR3 protein sequence, shown with its most common DNA and genes. The sample table shows more than 75,000 distinct CDR3 sequences, and 72% are seen once. Of the sample, roughly a fifth falls within the top ten clones.

The sample consisted of liver tumor tissue from sampling region 1. The cell subset or site label of this sample denotes: tumor region T1, superior pole. The receptors were sampled from a man aged 40-55 years with primary liver carcinoma and hepatitis B virus infection.

With respect to this clonotype: Relative to the germline gene, one junction end is altered; a read error may explain this. The chain recombines TRBV6-1 with TRBJ2-5; D may be TRBD1 (5 bases). This CDR3 is 13 amino acids long. CDR1 is MNHNS, CDR2 SASEGT, per germline. The CDR3 region has the DNA TGTGCCAACAGTACTTCAACAGGAGAGACCCAGTACTTC. Translating it yields CANSTSTGETQYF.

The rearrangement joins TRBV6-5 to TRBJ1-5, with a possible D match to TRBD1 (5 bases). Trimming cost V 6 bases and J 4 bases, with 13 bases left between them. CDR1 is MNHEY and CDR2 is SVGAGI in the germline V gene. The CDR3 is 14 residues long. CDR3 loop: CASRTGDFNQPQHF. As DNA, the CDR3 is TGTGCCAGCAGGACCGGGGACTTTAATCAGCCCCAGCATTTT.

The chain recombines TRBV24-1 with TRBJ2-1, with D unclear. Germline assignment: CDR1 KGHDR and CDR2 SFDVKD. CDR3 length: 14 residues. The CDR3 protein is CITSDLVGIGEQFF. In nucleotides, the CDR3 is TGTATCACCAGTGACTTAGTTGGGATCGGGGAGCAGTTCTTC.

Concerning this clonotype itself: An end of the junction does not agree with germline; a read error may underlie this. The gene calls are TRBV11-2 and TRBJ2-7; D not resolved. The CDR3 runs to 15 residues. Germline CDR1 is SGHAT and CDR2 is FQNNGV. The CDR3: CASSLSVGISCEQYF. CDR3 DNA sequence: TGTGCCAGTAGCCTATCTGTAGGAATATCCTGCGAGCAGTACTTC.

The J gene is TRBJ1-2, the V gene TRBV6-5; D is unclear. This CDR3 is built from 14 residues. With 9 bases removed from V and 0 bases from J, the gap between germline ends came to 14 bases. The V gene's germline CDR1 is MNHEY and CDR2 SVGAGI. The DNA for the CDR3 is TGTGCCAGTAGCCTACATGACTCTAACTATGGCTACACCTTC. As protein: CASSLHDSNYGYTF.

A note on this clonotype: Here the CDR3 omits its conserved ending phenylalanine or tryptophan, so a read error is the likely source. The gene calls are TRBV28 and TRBJ2-7; maybe TRBD2 (5 bases). This CDR3 is built from 16 residues. Germline V gives CDR1 MDHEN, CDR2 SYDVKM. The CDR3 bases are TGTGTCAGCAGTTCCCAAATGTTCTCCCGAGGGTTCGAGCAGTACTCC. Amino acids: CVSSSQMFSRGFEQYS.

Concerning this clonotype itself: This may be a read error, as it is one base from a much larger clone. The chain combines TRBV30 with TRBJ1-2, with TRBD1 as a possible D gene (5 bases). Trimming took 3 bases from V and 8 from J, leaving 16 bases between them. This CDR3 has 13 residues. Germline CDR1 reads GTSNPN; CDR2 reads SVGIG (reference sequence). CDR3 coding DNA: TGTGCCTGGAGGATTATAGGGGTATGGGGCTACACCTTC. Protein product: CAWRIIGVWGYTF.

This clonotype was seen once. V gene TRBV12-3 or TRBV12-4 combines with J gene TRBJ1-1; D ambiguous. V lost 8 bases to trimming and J lost 8 bases, with 21 bases between them. The CDR3 totals 14 residues. CDR3 nucleotide sequence: TGTGCCAGCGCCCTTCCCGCAGGCGGAACCGAAGCTTTCTTT. Its translation is CASALPAGGTEAFF.

The count of this clonotype is one. A junction end diverges from the germline sequence, so it may reflect a read error. The chain uses TRBV12-3 or TRBV12-4 and TRBJ1-4, with a tentative D call TRBD1 (5 bases). The CDR3 loop spans 15 amino acids. The CDR3 coding sequence is TGTGTCAGCAGTCTCATAGGGGCAACTAATGAAAAACTGTTTTTT. Amino acids: CVSSLIGATNEKLFF.

In the case of this clonotype: At one boundary the junction diverges from the germline segment, which might be a read error. V and J are TRBV10-3 and TRBJ2-6; D possibly uses TRBD1 or TRBD2 (6 bases each). Germline CDR1 reads ENHRY; CDR2 reads SYGVKD. The CDR3 is 17 residues long. CDR3 nucleotide sequence: TGTGCCATCAGGGCGGGACATGCGGACTCTGGGACCAACGTCCTGACTTTC. As protein: CAIRAGHADSGTNVLTF.

The table lists this clonotype with a count of one. A much more abundant neighbour one base away suggests this may be a read error. This CDR3 is missing its conserved last phenylalanine or tryptophan, likely due to a read error. This chain uses TRBV29-1 with TRBJ2-7; D unclear. This CDR3 is 11 amino acids long. Germline-derived CDR1 and CDR2 are SQVTM and ANQGSEA. Trimming took off 6 bases at V and 6 bases at J, with 12 bases between the two ends. The chain's CDR3 is CSVLDVPEQYL. DNA for the CDR3: TGCAGCGTCCTGGACGTACCCGAGCAGTACTTA.

Turning to this clonotype: The CDR3 does not close with the conserved phenylalanine or tryptophan, likely indicating a read error. The DNA is omitted, as the CDR3 cannot be located on it reliably, and the CDR3 follows TCRdb's listing. J is TRBJ1-2 and V is TRBV6-1. The CDR3 spans 13 residues, counting both ends. In germline, CDR1 is MNHNS, CDR2 SASEGT. The CDR3 here is CDSSEKVTYGYAL.

With respect to this clonotype: Since a much larger clone is just one base distant, this may be a read error. This sequence joins TRBV28 and TRBJ1-2; D may be TRBD1 (6 bases). From germline, CDR1 is MDHEN and CDR2 SYDVKM. The CDR3 is 14 residues long. CDR3 in DNA: TGTGCCGGCAGTACAGGGTATTGGGTCTATGGCTACACCTTC. Residues: CAGSTGYWVYGYTF.

V is TRBV6-1 and J is TRBJ2-7; weak D call: TRBD2 (6 bases). Germline CDR1 MNHNS, CDR2 SASEGT. The CDR3 totals 12 residues. CDR3 nucleotide sequence: TGTGCTAGCGGTGAAGCGCTCGGCGTGCAGTACTTC. It is translated as CASGEALGVQYF.

The rearrangement joins TRBV7-3 to TRBJ2-1, with TRBD2 matching over 15 bases. J gave up 8 bases and V 1 base, and 15 bases lay outside the gene matches. The CDR3 is made up of 20 amino acids. From germline, CDR1 is SGHTA and CDR2 FQGTGA. CDR3 DNA: TGTGCCAGCAGCTTAATCGGCGAGGGAGGGACTAGCGGGAGGAAACATGAGCAGTTCTTC. It translates to CASSLIGEGGTSGRKHEQFF.

Remarks on this clonotype: Relative to the germline gene, one junction end is altered; a read error may explain this. This chain uses TRBV6-5 with TRBJ2-7, with 8 bases that match TRBD1. Germline V gives CDR1 MNHEY, CDR2 SVGAGI. The CDR3 contains 15 residues. In DNA, the CDR3 is TGTGCCAGCAGGCCCGCACGGGACAGGTACTACGTGCAGTACTTC. Residues: CASRPARDRYYVQYF.

This clonotype was counted many times. V gene TRBV5-1 combines with J gene TRBJ2-6; 8 bases match TRBD1. Looked up from germline, CDR1 is SGHRS and CDR2 is YFSETQ. With V trimmed by 1 base and J by 0 bases, 6 bases remained unmatched. CDR3 length: 18 amino acids. The DNA for the CDR3 is TGCGCCAGCAGCTTGCAGGCAGGGGGCTACTCTGGGGCCAACGTCCTGACTTTC. As protein: CASSLQAGGYSGANVLTF.

Of note for this clonotype: The conserved phenylalanine or tryptophan is not found at the CDR3 terminus, so this likely reflects a read error. This chain connects TRBV30 to TRBJ2-1, with unresolved D. The CDR3 consists of 14 residues. Germline CDR1 GTSNPN, CDR2 SVGIG (reference sequence). CDR3 bases: TGTGCCTGGAGTAAGGGTAGTCAGAGTTATGATCAGTTCTTA. Its protein is CAWSKGSQSYDQFL.

On this clonotype: The junction differs from germline at one of its ends, possibly a read error. This chain joins TRBV11-2 and TRBJ1-6, with D unclear. CDR3 length: 15 residues. Germline V gene sequence: CDR1 SGHAT, CDR2 FQNNGV. CDR3: CAGSLRSPYNSPLHF. CDR3 DNA sequence: TGTGCCGGCAGCTTACGGAGCCCCTATAATTCACCCCTCCACTTT.

Comments on this clonotype: One end of the junction is discordant with germline, which a read error may explain. This chain joins TRBV6-6 and TRBJ1-2; maybe TRBD1 (5 bases). This CDR3 is built from 16 residues. The germline V gene encodes CDR1 MNHNY and CDR2 SVGAGI (reference sequence). The CDR3 nucleotides are TGTGTCAGCAGTTACTCATATGGGGGAAGTGACTATGGCTACACCTTC. This codes for CVSSYSYGGSDYGYTF.

Regarding this clonotype: A read error may explain this, as a much larger clone is one base away. This chain connects TRBV29-1 to TRBJ2-3; 11 bases are shared with TRBD2. This CDR3 contains 17 residues. V dropped 5 bases and J dropped 0; count of bases not matched to a gene: 10. CDR1 is SQVTM, CDR2 ANQGSEA, per germline. The chain's CDR3 is CSVFGLAGRSSTDTQYF. The CDR3 DNA reads as TGCAGCGTTTTCGGACTAGCGGGCAGATCTAGCACAGATACGCAGTATTTT.

J is TRBJ2-2 and V is TRBV28, with no clear D. The CDR3 covers 15 residues. Trimming shortened V by 5 bases and J by 4 bases, and 14 bases separated the two germline ends. Germline CDR1 MDHEN, CDR2 SYDVKM. CDR3 protein: CASSGPGGATGELFF. In nucleotides, the CDR3 is TGTGCCAGCAGTGGGCCGGGCGGAGCCACCGGGGAGCTGTTTTTT.

The chain employs TRBV20-1 and TRBJ2-7; D possibly matches TRBD1 or TRBD2 (5 bases each). The CDR3 is 14 residues long. In germline, CDR1 is DFQATT, CDR2 SNEGSKA (reference sequence). Trimming shortened V by 8 bases and J by 3 bases, and 20 bases separated the two germline ends. CDR3 DNA sequence: TGCAGTACTCCACCGAAGGGACCAGGCTACGAGCAGTACTTC. Its translation is CSTPPKGPGYEQYF.

On this clonotype itself: A junction boundary mismatches the germline segment, possibly from a read error. The rearrangement uses TRBV12-3 or TRBV12-4 and TRBJ2-6, with no clear D. This CDR3 spans 14 amino acids. The CDR3 bases are TGTGCCAGCAGTCCCTTCTCTGGAGCCAACGTCCTGACTTTC. Amino acid sequence: CASSPFSGANVLTF.

This clonotype was seen just once. The conserved phenylalanine or tryptophan is not found at the CDR3 terminus, so this likely reflects a read error. The rearrangement links TRBV6-5 to TRBJ2-6; D is possibly TRBD1 or TRBD2 (6 bases each). CDR1 is MNHEY and CDR2 is SVGAGI in the germline V gene. CDR3 length equals 16 residues. The V and J ends lost 2 bases and 4 bases respectively, with 12 bases between them. Here the CDR3 reads CASSYLRGAGANVLTL. The CDR3 nucleotides are TGTGCCAGCAGTTACCTAAGGGGGGCCGGGGCCAACGTCCTGACTCTC.

Points on this clonotype: This may be a read error: a much more frequent sequence differs by one nucleotide. This chain uses TRBV4-1 with TRBJ2-1; D possibly corresponds to TRBD2 (6 bases). V lost 3 bases, J lost 5 bases, and 17 bases lay in between. The CDR3 runs 16 residues. Germline values: CDR1 MGHRA, CDR2 YSYEKL. This CDR3 is CASSHRLVGSDNEQFF. CDR3 sequence (DNA): TGCGCCAGCAGCCACCGACTAGTGGGTTCGGACAATGAGCAGTTCTTC.

In its sample, this clonotype was seen many times. The chain is built from TRBV12-3 or TRBV12-4 and TRBJ2-2, with 10 nucleotides matching TRBD2. Germline trimming cut 8 bases from V and 7 bases from J; bases unmatched to any gene: 1. This CDR3 spans 12 amino acids. CDR3 region: CASERGGGELFF. CDR3 sequence (DNA): TGTGCCAGCGAGCGGGGGGGCGGGGAGCTGTTTTTT.

In the case of this clonotype: One junction end does not reproduce the germline sequence, and a read error may be involved. The J gene is TRBJ2-7, the V gene TRBV4-1; 7 bases match TRBD1. CDR3 length equals 13 residues. Germline V gene lookup returns CDR1 MGHRA and CDR2 YSYEKL. DNA of the CDR3: TGCGCCTGCAGGCAAGGGGGCCACTACGAGCAGTACTTC. It yields the protein CACRQGGHYEQYF.

On this clonotype: A read error may be the cause here, since a much bigger clone is one base away. This sequence joins TRBV24-1 and TRBJ1-1; 8 bases align to TRBD1. The germline gives CDR1 KGHDR, CDR2 SFDVKD. Germline trimming cut 4 bases from V and 5 bases from J; bases unmatched to any gene: 8. CDR3 length equals 15 residues. The CDR3: CATSDLDRGETEAFF. The CDR3 bases are TGTGCCACCAGTGACCTTGACAGGGGAGAGACTGAAGCTTTCTTT.

This clonotype qualifies as medium-sized. The V call is TRBV11-2, the J call TRBJ1-6, with D uncertain. Germline CDR1 is SGHAT and CDR2 is FQNNGV. Trimming cost V 1 base and J 9 bases, with 16 bases left between them. This CDR3 has 16 amino acids. The CDR3 region is CASSLGVSGEGSPLHF. CDR3 coding DNA: TGTGCCAGCAGCTTAGGGGTCTCTGGAGAAGGTTCACCCCTCCACTTT. Supplemented by reference TRBV11-2 and TRBJ1-6, the full variable domain reads EAGVAQSPRYKIIEKRQSVAFWCNPISGHATLYWYQQILGQGPKLLIQFQNNGVVDDSQLPKDRFSAERLKGVDSTLKIQPAKLEDSAVYLCASSLGVSGEGSPLHFGNGTRLTVT.

This rearrangement joins TRBV11-2 to TRBJ2-5; D is unresolved. The germline gives CDR1 SGHAT, CDR2 FQNNGV. V was cut by 2 bases and J by 5 bases, with 9 bases left in between. This CDR3 has 13 amino acids. The CDR3 DNA reads as TGTGCCAGCAGCTTAAGGCCCGGGGAGACCCAGTACTTC. Residues: CASSLRPGETQYF.